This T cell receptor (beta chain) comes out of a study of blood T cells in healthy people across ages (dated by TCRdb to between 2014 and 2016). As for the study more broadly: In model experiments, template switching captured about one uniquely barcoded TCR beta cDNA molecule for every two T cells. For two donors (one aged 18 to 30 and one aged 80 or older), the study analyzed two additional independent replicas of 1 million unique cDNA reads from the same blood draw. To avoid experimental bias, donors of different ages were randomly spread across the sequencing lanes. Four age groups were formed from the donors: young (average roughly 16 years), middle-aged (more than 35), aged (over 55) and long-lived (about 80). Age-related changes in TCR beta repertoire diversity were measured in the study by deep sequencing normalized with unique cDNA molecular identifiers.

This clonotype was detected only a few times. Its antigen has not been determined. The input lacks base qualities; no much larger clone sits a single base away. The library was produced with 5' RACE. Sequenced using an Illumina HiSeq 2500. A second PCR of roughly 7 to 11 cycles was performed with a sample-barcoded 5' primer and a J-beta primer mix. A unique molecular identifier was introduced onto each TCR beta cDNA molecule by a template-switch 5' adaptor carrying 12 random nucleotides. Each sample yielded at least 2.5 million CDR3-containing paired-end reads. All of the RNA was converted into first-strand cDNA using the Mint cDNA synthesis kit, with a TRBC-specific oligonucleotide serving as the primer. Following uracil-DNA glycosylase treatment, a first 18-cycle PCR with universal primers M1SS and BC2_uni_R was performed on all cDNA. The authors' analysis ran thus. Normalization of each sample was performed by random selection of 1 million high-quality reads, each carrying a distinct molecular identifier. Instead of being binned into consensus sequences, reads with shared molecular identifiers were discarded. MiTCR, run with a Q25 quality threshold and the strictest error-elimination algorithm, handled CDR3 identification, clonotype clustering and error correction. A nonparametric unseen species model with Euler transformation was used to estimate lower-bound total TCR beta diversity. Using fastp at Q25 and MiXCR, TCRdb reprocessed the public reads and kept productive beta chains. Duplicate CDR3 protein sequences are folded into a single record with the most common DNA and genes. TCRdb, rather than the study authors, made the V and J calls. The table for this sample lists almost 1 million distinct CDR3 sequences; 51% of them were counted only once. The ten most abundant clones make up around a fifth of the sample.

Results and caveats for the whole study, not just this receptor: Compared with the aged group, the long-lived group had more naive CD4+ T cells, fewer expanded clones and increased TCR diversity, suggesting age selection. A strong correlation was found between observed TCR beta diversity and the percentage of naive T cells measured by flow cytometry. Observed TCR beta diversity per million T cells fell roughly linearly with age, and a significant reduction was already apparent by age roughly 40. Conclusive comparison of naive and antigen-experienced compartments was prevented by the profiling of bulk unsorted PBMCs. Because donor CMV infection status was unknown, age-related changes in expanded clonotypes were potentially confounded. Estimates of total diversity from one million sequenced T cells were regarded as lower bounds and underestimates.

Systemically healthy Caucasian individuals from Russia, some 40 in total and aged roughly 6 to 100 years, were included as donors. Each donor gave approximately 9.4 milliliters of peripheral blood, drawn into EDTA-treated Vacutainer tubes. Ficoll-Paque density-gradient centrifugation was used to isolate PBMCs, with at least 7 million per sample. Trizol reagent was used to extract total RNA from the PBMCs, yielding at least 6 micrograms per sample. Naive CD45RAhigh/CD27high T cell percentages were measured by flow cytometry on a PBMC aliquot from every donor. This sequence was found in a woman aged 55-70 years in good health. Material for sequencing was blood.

The base sequence is TGCAGTGCCCGGACGAGGGAGGGAGCCTACAATGAGCAGTTCTTC. This codes for CSARTREGAYNEQFF. The chain links TRBV20-1 with TRBJ2-1; the central 7 bases match TRBD2. The CDR3 contains 15 residues, cysteine and phenylalanine counted. Of all the DNA, just the CDR3 is kept, 45 bases in frame from base 1. V trim: 6 bases; J trim: 2 bases; unmatched bases: 10. Taken from the germline V gene (reference sequence), the CDR1 and CDR2 loops are DFQATT and SNEGSKA.